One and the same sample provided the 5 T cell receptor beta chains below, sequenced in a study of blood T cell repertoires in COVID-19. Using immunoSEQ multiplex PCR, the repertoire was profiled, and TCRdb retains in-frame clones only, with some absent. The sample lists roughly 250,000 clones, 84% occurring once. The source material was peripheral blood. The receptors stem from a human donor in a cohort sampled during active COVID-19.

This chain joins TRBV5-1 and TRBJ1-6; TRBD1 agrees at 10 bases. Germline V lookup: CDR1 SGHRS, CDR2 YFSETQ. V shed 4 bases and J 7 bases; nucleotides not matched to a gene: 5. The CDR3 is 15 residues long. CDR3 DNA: TGCGCCAGCAGCCCAAGGACAGGGGGAAATTCACCCCTCCACTTT. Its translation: CASSPRTGGNSPLHF.

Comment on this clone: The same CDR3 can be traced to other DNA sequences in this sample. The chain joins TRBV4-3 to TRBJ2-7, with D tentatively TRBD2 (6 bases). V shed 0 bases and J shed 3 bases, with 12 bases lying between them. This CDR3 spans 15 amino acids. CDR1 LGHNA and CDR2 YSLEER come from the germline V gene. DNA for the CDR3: TGCGCCAGCAGCCAAGATCGCGTCGGGGGCTACGAGCAGTACTTC. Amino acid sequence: CASSQDRVGGYEQYF.

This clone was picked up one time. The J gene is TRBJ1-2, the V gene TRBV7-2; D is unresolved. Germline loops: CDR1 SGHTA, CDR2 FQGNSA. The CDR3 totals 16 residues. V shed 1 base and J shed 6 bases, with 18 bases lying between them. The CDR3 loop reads CASSLVQARLNHGYTF. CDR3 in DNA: TGTGCCAGCAGCTTAGTCCAGGCCCGCTTGAATCATGGCTACACCTTC. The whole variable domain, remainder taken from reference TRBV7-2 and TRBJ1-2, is GAGVSQSPSNKVTEKGKDVELRCDPISGHTALYWYRQSLGQGLEFLIYFQGNSAPDKSGLPSDRFSAERTGGSVSTLTIQRTQQEDSAVYLCASSLVQARLNHGYTFGSGTRLTVV.

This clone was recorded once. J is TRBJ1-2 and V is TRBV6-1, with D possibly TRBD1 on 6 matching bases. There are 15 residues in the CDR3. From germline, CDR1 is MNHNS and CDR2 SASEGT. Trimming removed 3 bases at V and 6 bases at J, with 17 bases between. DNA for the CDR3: TGTGCCAGCAGTGATATGGGGGGGCGCGTAGATGGCTACACCTTC. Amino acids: CASSDMGGRVDGYTF.

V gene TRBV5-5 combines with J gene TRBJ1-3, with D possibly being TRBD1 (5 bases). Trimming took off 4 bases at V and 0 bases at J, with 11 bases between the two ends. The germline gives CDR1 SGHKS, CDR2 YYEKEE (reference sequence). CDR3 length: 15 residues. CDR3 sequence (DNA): TGTGCCAGCAGCCCGGCGGGGGGCTCTGGAAACACCATATATTTT. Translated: CASSPAGGSGNTIYF.